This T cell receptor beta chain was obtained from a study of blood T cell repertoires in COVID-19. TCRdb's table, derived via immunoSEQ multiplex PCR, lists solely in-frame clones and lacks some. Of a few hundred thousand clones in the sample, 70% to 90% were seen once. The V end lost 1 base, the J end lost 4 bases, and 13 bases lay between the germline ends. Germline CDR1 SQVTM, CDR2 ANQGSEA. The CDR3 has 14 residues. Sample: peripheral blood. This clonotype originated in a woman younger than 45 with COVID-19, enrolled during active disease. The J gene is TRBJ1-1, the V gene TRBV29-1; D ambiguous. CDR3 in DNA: TGCAGCGTTGAAGTTCGGGGTGAGGGCACTGAAGCTTTCTTT. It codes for CSVEVRGEGTEAFF.